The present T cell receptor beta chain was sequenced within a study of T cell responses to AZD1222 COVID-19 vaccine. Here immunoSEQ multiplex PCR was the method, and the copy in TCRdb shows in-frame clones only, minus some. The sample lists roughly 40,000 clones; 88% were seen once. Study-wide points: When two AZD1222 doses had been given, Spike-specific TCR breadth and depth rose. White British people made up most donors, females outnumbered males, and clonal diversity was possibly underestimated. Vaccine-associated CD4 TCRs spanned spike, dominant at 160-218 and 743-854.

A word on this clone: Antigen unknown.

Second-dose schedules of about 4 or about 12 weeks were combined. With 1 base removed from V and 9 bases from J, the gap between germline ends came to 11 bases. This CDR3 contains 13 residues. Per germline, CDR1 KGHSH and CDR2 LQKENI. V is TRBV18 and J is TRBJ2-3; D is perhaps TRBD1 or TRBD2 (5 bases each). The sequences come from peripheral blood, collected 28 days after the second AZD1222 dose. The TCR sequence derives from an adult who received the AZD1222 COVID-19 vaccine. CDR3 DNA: TGTGCCAGCTCACCACGAGGGGTTGAAACGCAGTATTTT. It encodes CASSPRGVETQYF.